This T cell receptor (beta chain) was sequenced during a study of blood T cell repertoires in COVID-19. For the study at large: COVID-19 samples from acute and convalescent phases originated in the United States, Italy and Spain.

Assay: immunoSEQ multiplex PCR; the TCRdb copy retains only in-frame clones and omits some. Counted here are about 190,000 clones, approximately 90% occurring once; the ten biggest clones make up 20% to 25%. This sequence was found in a woman in her forties in a cohort exposed to, infected with or recovered from COVID-19 (not recorded which). Sequencing was performed on PBMCs or T cells enriched from blood (not recorded which).

The CDR3 region is CASSVGQGGNNEQFF. In DNA, the CDR3 is TGTGCCAGCAGCGTAGGACAGGGTGGGAACAATGAGCAGTTCTTC. V is TRBV9 and J is TRBJ2-1, with 7 bases lining up with TRBD1. The CDR3 has 15 residues. Trimming took 0 bases from V and 5 from J; bases not matched to a gene: 5. Germline loops: CDR1 SGDLS, CDR2 YYNGEE.